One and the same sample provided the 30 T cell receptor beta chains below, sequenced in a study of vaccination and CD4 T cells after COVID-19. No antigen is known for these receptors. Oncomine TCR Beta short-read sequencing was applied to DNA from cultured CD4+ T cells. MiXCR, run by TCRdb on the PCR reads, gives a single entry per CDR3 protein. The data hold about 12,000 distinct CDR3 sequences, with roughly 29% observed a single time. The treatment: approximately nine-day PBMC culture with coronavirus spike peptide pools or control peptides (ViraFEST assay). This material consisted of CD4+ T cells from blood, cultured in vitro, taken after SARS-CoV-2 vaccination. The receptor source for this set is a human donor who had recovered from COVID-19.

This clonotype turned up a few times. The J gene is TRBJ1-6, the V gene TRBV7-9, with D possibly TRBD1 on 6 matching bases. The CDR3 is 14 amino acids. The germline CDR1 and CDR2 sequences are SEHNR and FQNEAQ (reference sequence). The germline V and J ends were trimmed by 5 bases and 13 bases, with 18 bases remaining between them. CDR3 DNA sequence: TGTGCCAGCAGCCGGATGCAGGGGCCGACGCCCCTCCACTTT. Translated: CASSRMQGPTPLHF.

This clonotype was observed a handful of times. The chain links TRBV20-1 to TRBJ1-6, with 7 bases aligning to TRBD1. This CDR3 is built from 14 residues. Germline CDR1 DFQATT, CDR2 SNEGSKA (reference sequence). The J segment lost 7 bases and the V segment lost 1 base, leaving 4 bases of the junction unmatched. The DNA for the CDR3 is TGCAGTGCTAGAGTTGGCAGGGGGAATTCACCCCTCCACTTT. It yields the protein CSARVGRGNSPLHF.

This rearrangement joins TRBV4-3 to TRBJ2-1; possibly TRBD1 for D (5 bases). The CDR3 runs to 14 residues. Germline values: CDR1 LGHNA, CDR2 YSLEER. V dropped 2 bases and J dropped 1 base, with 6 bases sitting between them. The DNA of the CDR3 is TGCGCCAGCAGCCAAAGGGGTTCCTACAATGAGCAGTTCTTC. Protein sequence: CASSQRGSYNEQFF.

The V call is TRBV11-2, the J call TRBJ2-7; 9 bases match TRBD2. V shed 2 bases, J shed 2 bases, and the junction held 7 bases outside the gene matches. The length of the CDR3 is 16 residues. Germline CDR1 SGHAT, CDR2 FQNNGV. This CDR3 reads CASSLTVSSGTYEQYF. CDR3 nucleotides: TGTGCCAGCAGCTTAACTGTGTCTAGCGGGACCTACGAGCAGTACTTC.

The CDR3: CASSLGGGRNGETQYF. As DNA, the CDR3 is TGTGCCAGCAGCTTAGGAGGGGGCAGGAACGGAGAGACCCAGTACTTC. The chain carries TRBV11-2 and TRBJ2-5; 7 nucleotides align to TRBD1. The CDR3 totals 16 residues. CDR1 SGHAT and CDR2 FQNNGV come from the germline V gene. The J segment lost 4 bases and the V segment lost 1 base, leaving 9 bases of the junction unmatched.

CDR3 DNA: TGCGCCAGCAGCCCCCAGACAGGGAGCAATCAGCCCCAGCATTTT. Translation: CASSPQTGSNQPQHF. The gene calls are TRBV5-1 and TRBJ1-5, with 7 bases aligning to TRBD1. This CDR3 contains 15 residues. With V trimmed by 4 bases and J by 1 base, 5 bases remained unmatched. CDR1 is SGHRS, CDR2 YFSETQ, per germline.

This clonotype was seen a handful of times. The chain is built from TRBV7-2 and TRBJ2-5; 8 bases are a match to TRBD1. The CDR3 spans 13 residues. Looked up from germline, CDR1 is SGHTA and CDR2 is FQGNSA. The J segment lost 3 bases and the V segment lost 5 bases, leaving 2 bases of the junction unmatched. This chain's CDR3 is CASSRGQEETQYF. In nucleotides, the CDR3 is TGTGCCAGCAGCCGGGGACAGGAAGAGACCCAGTACTTC. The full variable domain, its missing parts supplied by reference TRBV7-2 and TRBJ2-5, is GAGVSQSPSNKVTEKGKDVELRCDPISGHTALYWYRQSLGQGLEFLIYFQGNSAPDKSGLPSDRFSAERTGGSVSTLTIQRTQQEDSAVYLCASSRGQEETQYFGPGTRLLVL.

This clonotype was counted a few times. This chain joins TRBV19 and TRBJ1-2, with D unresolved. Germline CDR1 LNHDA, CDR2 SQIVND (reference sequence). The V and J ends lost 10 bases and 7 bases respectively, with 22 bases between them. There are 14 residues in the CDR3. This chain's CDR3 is CAITLPGGGGGYTF. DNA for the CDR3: TGTGCCATTACTCTACCTGGCGGAGGCGGTGGCTACACCTTC.

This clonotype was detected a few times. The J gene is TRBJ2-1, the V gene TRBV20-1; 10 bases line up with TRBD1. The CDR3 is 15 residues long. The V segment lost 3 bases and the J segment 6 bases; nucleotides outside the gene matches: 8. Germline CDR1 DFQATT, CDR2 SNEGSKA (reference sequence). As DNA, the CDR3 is TGCAGTGCTAGGAGGGACAGGGGACGGCGCAATGAGCAGTTCTTC. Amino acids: CSARRDRGRRNEQFF.

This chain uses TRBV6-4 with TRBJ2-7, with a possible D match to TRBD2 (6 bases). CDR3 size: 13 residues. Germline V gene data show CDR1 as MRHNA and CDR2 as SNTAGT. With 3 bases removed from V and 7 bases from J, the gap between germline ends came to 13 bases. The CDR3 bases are TGTGCCAGCAGTGAAGTGGCGGGAACGGAGCAGTACTTC. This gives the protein CASSEVAGTEQYF.

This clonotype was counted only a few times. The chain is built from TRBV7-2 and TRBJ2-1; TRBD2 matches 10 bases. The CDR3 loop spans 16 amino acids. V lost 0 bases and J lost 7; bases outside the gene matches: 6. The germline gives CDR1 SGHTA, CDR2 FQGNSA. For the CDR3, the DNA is TGTGCCAGCAGCTTAGCGCAACTAGCGGGACGAAATGAGCAGTTCTTC. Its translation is CASSLAQLAGRNEQFF.

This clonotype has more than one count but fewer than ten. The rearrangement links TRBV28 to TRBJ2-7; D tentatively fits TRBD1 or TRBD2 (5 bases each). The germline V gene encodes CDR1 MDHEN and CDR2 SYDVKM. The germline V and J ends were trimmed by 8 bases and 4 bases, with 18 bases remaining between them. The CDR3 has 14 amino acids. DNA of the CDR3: TGTGCCAGCCAACTGGGACGTTCACCATACGAGCAGTACTTC. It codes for CASQLGRSPYEQYF.

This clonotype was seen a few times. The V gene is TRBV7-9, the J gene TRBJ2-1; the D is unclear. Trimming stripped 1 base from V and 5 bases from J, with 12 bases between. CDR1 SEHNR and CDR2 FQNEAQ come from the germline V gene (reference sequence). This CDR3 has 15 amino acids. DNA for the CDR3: TGTGCCAGCAGCTTAGAACCCCGAGGTAACAATGAGCAGTTCTTC. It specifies CASSLEPRGNNEQFF.

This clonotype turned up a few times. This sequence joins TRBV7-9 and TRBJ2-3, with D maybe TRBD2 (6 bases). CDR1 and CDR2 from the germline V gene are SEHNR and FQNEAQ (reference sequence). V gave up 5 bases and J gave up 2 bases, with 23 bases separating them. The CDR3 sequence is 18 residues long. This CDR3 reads CASSPPSGTRGFTDTQYF. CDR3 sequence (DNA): TGTGCCAGCAGCCCTCCCTCCGGGACCCGGGGGTTCACAGATACGCAGTATTTT.

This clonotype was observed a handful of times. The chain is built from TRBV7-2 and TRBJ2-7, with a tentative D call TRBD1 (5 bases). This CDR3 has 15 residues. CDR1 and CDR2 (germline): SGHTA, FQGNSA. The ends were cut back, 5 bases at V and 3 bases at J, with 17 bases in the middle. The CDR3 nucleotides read TGTGCCAGCAGCCCGCAGGTTGGGGCCATCTACGAGCAGTACTTC. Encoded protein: CASSPQVGAIYEQYF.

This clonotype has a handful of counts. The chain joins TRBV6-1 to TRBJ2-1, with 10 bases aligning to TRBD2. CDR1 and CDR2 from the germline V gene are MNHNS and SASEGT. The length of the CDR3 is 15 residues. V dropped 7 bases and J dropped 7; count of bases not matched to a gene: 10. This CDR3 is CASNPLAGVVNEQFF. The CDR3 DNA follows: TGTGCCAGCAACCCTCTAGCGGGAGTCGTGAATGAGCAGTTCTTC.

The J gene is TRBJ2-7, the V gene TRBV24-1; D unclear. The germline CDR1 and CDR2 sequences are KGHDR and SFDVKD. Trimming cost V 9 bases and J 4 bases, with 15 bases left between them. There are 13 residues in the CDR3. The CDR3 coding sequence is TGTGCCACCGGTCATGGACCGCGGTACGAGCAGTACTTC. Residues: CATGHGPRYEQYF.

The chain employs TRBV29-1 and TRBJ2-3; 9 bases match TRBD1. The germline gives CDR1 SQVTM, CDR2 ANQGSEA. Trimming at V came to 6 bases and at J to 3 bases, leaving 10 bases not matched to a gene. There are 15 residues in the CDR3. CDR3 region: CSVDPGTGLTDTQYF. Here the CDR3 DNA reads TGCAGCGTCGATCCCGGGACAGGGCTGACAGATACGCAGTATTTT.

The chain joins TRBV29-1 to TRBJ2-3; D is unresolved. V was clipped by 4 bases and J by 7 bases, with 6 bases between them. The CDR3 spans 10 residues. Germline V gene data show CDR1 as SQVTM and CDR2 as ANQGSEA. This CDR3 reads CSVVQHTQYF. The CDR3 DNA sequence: TGCAGCGTTGTACAACATACGCAGTATTTT.

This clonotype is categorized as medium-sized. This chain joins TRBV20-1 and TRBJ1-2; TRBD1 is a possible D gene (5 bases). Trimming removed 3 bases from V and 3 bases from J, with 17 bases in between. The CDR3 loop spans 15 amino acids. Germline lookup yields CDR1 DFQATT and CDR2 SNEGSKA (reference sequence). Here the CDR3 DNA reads TGCAGTGCTAGCGGTTCCCCTTCGGGGCACTATGGCTACACCTTC. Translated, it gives CSASGSPSGHYGYTF.

The DNA for the CDR3 is TGCGCCAGCAGTGGGACAGGGGAGCTTGATGAGCAGTTCTTC. Its protein is CASSGTGELDEQFF. The V call is TRBV5-1, the J call TRBJ2-1; TRBD1 aligns across 10 bases. V lost 5 bases, J lost 8 bases, and 7 bases stayed unmatched. The CDR3 length is 14 residues. The germline V gene has CDR1 SGHRS and CDR2 YFSETQ.

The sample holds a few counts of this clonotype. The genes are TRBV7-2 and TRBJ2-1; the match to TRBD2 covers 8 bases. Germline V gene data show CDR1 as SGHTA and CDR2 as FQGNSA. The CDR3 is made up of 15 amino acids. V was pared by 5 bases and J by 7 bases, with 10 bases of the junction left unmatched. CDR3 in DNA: TGTGCCAGCAGCCTCCGGGGCGGGGGGCGAAATGAGCAGTTCTTC. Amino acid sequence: CASSLRGGGRNEQFF.

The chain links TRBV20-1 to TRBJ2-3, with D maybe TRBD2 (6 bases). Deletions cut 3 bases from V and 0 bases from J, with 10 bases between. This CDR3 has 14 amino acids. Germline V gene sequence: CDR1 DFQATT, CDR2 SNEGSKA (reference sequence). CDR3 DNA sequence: TGCAGTGCTAGGGCGGGGTTAAGCACAGATACGCAGTATTTT. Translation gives CSARAGLSTDTQYF.

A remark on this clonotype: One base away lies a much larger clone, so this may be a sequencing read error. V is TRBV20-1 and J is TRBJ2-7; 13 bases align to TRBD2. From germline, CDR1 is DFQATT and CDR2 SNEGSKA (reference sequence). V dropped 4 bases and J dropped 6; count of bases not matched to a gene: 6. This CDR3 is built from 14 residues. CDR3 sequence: CSAKNRLAGGEQYF. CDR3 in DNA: TGCAGTGCTAAAAACCGACTAGCGGGAGGCGAGCAGTACTTC.

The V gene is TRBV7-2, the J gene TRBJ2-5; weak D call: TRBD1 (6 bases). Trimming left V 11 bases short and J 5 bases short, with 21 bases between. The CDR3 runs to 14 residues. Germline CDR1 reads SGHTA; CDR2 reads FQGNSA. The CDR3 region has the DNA TGTGCCGGGGCCAGCCAACAGGGATCGGAGACCCAGTACTTC. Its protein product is CAGASQQGSETQYF. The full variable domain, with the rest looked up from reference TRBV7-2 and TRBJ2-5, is GAGVSQSPSNKVTEKGKDVELRCDPISGHTALYWYRQSLGQGLEFLIYFQGNSAPDKSGLPSDRFSAERTGGSVSTLTIQRTQQEDSAVYLCAGASQQGSETQYFGPGTRLLVL.

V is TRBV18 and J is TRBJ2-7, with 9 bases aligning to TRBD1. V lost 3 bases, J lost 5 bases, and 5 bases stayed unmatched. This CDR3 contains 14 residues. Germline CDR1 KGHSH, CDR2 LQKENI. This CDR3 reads CASSPQQGADEQYF. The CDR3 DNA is TGTGCCAGCTCACCCCAACAGGGGGCGGACGAGCAGTACTTC. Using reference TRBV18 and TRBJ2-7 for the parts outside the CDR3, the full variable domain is NAGVMQNPRHLVRRRGQEARLRCSPMKGHSHVYWYRQLPEEGLKFMVYLQKENIIDESGMPKERFSAEFPKEGPSILRIQQVVRGDSAAYFCASSPQQGADEQYFGPGTRLTVT.

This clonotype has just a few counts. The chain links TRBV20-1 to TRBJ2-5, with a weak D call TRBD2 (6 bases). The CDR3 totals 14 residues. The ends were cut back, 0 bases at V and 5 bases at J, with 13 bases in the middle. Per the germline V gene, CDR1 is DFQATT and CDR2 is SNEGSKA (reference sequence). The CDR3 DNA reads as TGCAGTGCTAGAGACGCGGAGGGCCGCGAGACCCAGTACTTC. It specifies CSARDAEGRETQYF.

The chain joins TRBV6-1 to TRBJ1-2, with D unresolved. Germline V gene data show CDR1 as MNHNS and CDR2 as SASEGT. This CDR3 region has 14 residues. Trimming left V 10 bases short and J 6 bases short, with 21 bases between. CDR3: CAISPGLGKHGYTF. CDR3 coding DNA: TGTGCCATCTCCCCAGGCCTTGGGAAGCATGGCTACACCTTC.

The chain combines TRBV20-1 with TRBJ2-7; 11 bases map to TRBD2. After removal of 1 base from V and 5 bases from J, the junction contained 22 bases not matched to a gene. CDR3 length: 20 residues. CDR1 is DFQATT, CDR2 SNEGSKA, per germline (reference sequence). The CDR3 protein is CSARGLWGDPLAGDDDEQYF. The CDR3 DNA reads TGCAGTGCTAGAGGCTTGTGGGGGGACCCACTAGCGGGAGACGACGACGAGCAGTACTTC.

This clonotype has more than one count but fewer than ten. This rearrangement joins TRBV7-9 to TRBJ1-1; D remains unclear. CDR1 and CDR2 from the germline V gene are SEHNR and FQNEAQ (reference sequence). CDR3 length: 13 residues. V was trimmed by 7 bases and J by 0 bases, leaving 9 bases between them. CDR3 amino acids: CASTLNMNTEAFF. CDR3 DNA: TGTGCCAGCACCCTCAATATGAACACTGAAGCTTTCTTT.